This entry lists 29 T cell receptor beta chains sequenced from one sample in a study of T cell repertoires in cytomegalovirus infection. For these TCRs, the target antigens are not known. TCRdb itself ran the reads through MiXCR, one entry per CDR3 protein. The data contain 680,000 or so distinct CDR3 sequences, roughly a third of them seen just once; the ten biggest clones take up 15% to 20%. The starting material was cultured PBMCs, obtained from culture after CMV antigen stimulation. These receptors came from a human donor in good health (CMV status not recorded). Some clones in this sample may be carry-over from other donors' samples.

V is TRBV12-3 or TRBV12-4 and J is TRBJ1-1; a possible D gene is TRBD1 (5 bases). The CDR3 length is 15 residues. V lost 2 bases to trimming and J lost 4 bases, with 14 bases between them. The CDR3 reads CASSLRQGLRTEAFF. CDR3 DNA sequence: TGTGCCAGCAGTTTAAGGCAGGGCCTACGCACTGAAGCTTTCTTT.

The V and J genes are TRBV11-2 and TRBJ2-3, with D unclear. The CDR3 sequence is 15 residues long. V gave up 0 bases and J gave up 0 bases, with 7 bases separating them. From germline, CDR1 is SGHAT and CDR2 FQNNGV. The CDR3 reads CASSLEGWSTDTQYF. For the CDR3, the DNA is TGTGCCAGCAGCTTAGAGGGATGGAGCACAGATACGCAGTATTTT. Looking up the rest from reference TRBV11-2 and TRBJ2-3 gives the full variable domain: EAGVAQSPRYKIIEKRQSVAFWCNPISGHATLYWYQQILGQGPKLLIQFQNNGVVDDSQLPKDRFSAERLKGVDSTLKIQPAKLEDSAVYLCASSLEGWSTDTQYFGPGTRLTVL.

This clonotype was seen only a few times. CDR3 amino acids: CASSPTSGRHLYEQYF. In DNA form, the CDR3 reads TGTGCCAGCAGCCCGACTAGCGGGAGGCACCTCTACGAGCAGTACTTC. The chain is built from TRBV7-8 and TRBJ2-7; 13 nucleotides line up with TRBD2. Germline CDR1 is SGHVS and CDR2 is FQNEAQ. This CDR3 spans 16 amino acids. V lost 5 bases to trimming and J lost 3 bases; unmatched junction nucleotides: 7.

Of note for this clonotype: This sequence may be a read error, since a much larger clone differs from it by one base. The V call is TRBV7-6, the J call TRBJ1-1, with TRBD1 identical over 7 bases. This CDR3 is 13 amino acids long. Germline V gene data show CDR1 as SGHVS and CDR2 as FNYEAQ. The CDR3 protein is CASSLDRGTEVFF. The CDR3 coding sequence is TGTGCCAGCAGCTTAGACAGGGGCACTGAAGTTTTCTTT.

This clonotype was seen ten or more times. This chain joins TRBV7-2 and TRBJ1-2; D is uncertain. V lost 3 bases and J lost 4, with 9 bases in between. The germline V gene has CDR1 SGHTA and CDR2 FQGNSA. This CDR3 spans 13 amino acids. CDR3 loop: CASSLNMFYGYTF. CDR3 nucleotides: TGTGCCAGCAGCTTGAACATGTTCTATGGCTACACCTTC.

This clonotype has more than one count but fewer than ten. The rearrangement joins TRBV11-3 to TRBJ2-1; no definite D call. The CDR3 is 15 amino acids. The V gene lost 3 bases and the J gene lost 3 bases, with 12 bases spanning the gap. Germline V lookup: CDR1 SGHNT, CDR2 YENEEA. CDR3 region: CASSLSYKDYNEQFF. The CDR3 DNA is TGTGCCAGCAGCTTGTCCTACAAGGACTACAATGAGCAGTTCTTC.

This clonotype was recorded at least ten times. The chain uses TRBV7-9 and TRBJ2-7; 10 positions agree with TRBD2. CDR3 length: 15 amino acids. Germline V lookup: CDR1 SEHNR, CDR2 FQNEAQ (reference sequence). Trimming took 5 bases from V and 2 from J; bases not matched to a gene: 6. The chain's CDR3 is CASSPTSGATYEQYF. The CDR3 DNA reads as TGTGCCAGCAGCCCCACTAGCGGGGCCACCTACGAGCAGTACTTC.

This clonotype has only a few counts. The CDR3 region is CAARQGGTGTDTQYF. CDR3 bases: TGTGCCGCCCGGCAGGGGGGGACAGGCACAGATACGCAGTATTTT. The chain has TRBV2 and TRBJ2-3; D is tentatively TRBD1 or TRBD2 (7 bases each). Germline CDR1 is SNHLY and CDR2 is FYNNEI. Trimming cost V 11 bases and J 1 base, with 19 bases left between them. There are 15 residues in the CDR3.

The rearrangement links TRBV7-9 to TRBJ2-5; 9 nucleotides match TRBD2. CDR3 length: 15 amino acids. Germline lookup yields CDR1 SEHNR and CDR2 FQNEAQ (reference sequence). J lost 5 bases, V lost 2 bases, and 6 bases had no gene match. Here the CDR3 DNA reads TGTGCCAGCAGCTTATTGCGGGGGGGCCCGGAGACCCAGTACTTC. It yields the protein CASSLLRGGPETQYF. The full variable domain, in which reference TRBV7-9 and TRBJ2-5 provide the parts outside the CDR3, is DTGVSQNPRHKITKRGQNVTFRCDPISEHNRLYWYRQTLGQGPEFLTYFQNEAQLEKSRLLSDRFSAERPKGSFSTLEIQRTEQGDSAMYLCASSLLRGGPETQYFGPGTRLLVL.

J is TRBJ2-7 and V is TRBV20-1; 11 bases are shared with TRBD2. With V trimmed by 2 bases and J by 6 bases, 9 bases remained unmatched. Per the germline V gene, CDR1 is DFQATT and CDR2 is SNEGSKA (reference sequence). This CDR3 has 15 residues. The CDR3 region has the DNA TGCAGTGCTAGACCAACTAGCGGGGGCCTCCCCGAGCAGTACTTC. As protein: CSARPTSGGLPEQYF.

This clonotype was found a few times. The rearrangement links TRBV19 to TRBJ2-2; D possibly corresponds to TRBD2 (6 bases). Germline assignment: CDR1 LNHDA and CDR2 SQIVND (reference sequence). The CDR3 runs to 15 residues. Trimming took 4 bases from V and 2 from J, leaving 11 bases between them. Here the CDR3 reads CASSTPSANTGELFF. As DNA, the CDR3 is TGTGCCAGTAGTACCCCTAGCGCCAACACCGGGGAGCTGTTTTTT.

Notes on this clonotype: A read error may be the cause here, since a much bigger clone is one base away. The conserved closing phenylalanine or tryptophan is absent in this CDR3, likely reflecting a read error. This sequence joins TRBV7-2 and TRBJ1-5; D gene ambiguous. This CDR3 is built from 14 residues. V was pared by 2 bases and J by 9 bases, with 14 bases between. CDR1 SGHTA and CDR2 FQGNSA come from the germline V gene. CDR3 in amino acids: CASSLKRAHAPQHL. Written as DNA, the CDR3 is TGTGCCAGCAGCTTAAAAAGGGCACACGCGCCCCAGCATTTG.

J is TRBJ1-3 and V is TRBV4-1; D gene unclear. The CDR3 has 16 residues. CDR1 and CDR2 from the germline V gene are MGHRA and YSYEKL. Deletions cut 1 base from V and 4 bases from J, with 14 bases between. The CDR3 region has the DNA TGCGCCAGCAGCCAAGGAGGGTCCCGAGGAGGAAACACCATATATTTT. It yields the protein CASSQGGSRGGNTIYF.

This clonotype was observed a handful of times. This chain joins TRBV7-8 and TRBJ2-6; D may be TRBD1 (6 bases). Per the germline V gene, CDR1 is SGHVS and CDR2 is FQNEAQ. The V end lost 1 base, the J end lost 2 bases, and 15 bases lay between the germline ends. The CDR3 runs 18 residues. CDR3 bases: TGTGCCAGCAGCTTAGGGGGACCTGGGGGCACTGGGGCCAACGTCCTGACTTTC. Encoded protein: CASSLGGPGGTGANVLTF.

V is TRBV7-2 and J is TRBJ2-5; 7 bases map to TRBD1. With V trimmed by 2 bases and J by 4 bases, 4 bases remained unmatched. CDR3 length equals 14 residues. CDR1 and CDR2 from the germline V gene are SGHTA and FQGNSA. CDR3 DNA sequence: TGTGCCAGCAGCTTACGGGGACAGCGAGAGACCCAGTACTTC. It is translated as CASSLRGQRETQYF.

The rearrangement joins TRBV4-1 to TRBJ2-4; D may correspond to TRBD1 or TRBD2 (5 bases each). The CDR3 has 15 residues. The ends were cut back, 3 bases at V and 0 bases at J, with 9 bases in the middle. Germline assignment: CDR1 MGHRA and CDR2 YSYEKL. The CDR3 nucleotides read TGCGCCAGCAGCCAGGGGGTTCTAGCCAAAAACATTCAGTACTTC. Protein sequence: CASSQGVLAKNIQYF.

Many counts were recorded for this clonotype. The V gene is TRBV7-2, the J gene TRBJ1-1; D unresolved. This CDR3 spans 13 amino acids. Trimming left V 6 bases short and J 13 bases short, with 21 bases between. Per the germline V gene, CDR1 is SGHTA and CDR2 is FQGNSA. The CDR3 DNA sequence: TGTGCCAGCAGTCCCTTGATCACCCTTGAGCGTTTCTTT. Residues: CASSPLITLERFF.

In this sample, this clonotype turned up a few times. This chain joins TRBV20-1 and TRBJ2-4; D call uncertain. Deletions cut 0 bases from V and 10 bases from J, with 13 bases between. Germline V gene sequence: CDR1 DFQATT, CDR2 SNEGSKA (reference sequence). This CDR3 has 13 amino acids. This CDR3 reads CSARDTVMRIQYF. CDR3 in DNA: TGCAGTGCTAGAGATACAGTTATGAGGATTCAGTACTTC.

The CDR3 region is CASSRPGLATETQYF. The CDR3 nucleotides are TGTGCCAGCAGTCGACCGGGACTAGCAACAGAGACCCAGTACTTC. The rearrangement uses TRBV6-2 or TRBV6-3 and TRBJ2-5, with 9 bases that match TRBD2. Germline CDR1 is MNHEY and CDR2 is SVGEGT. The J segment lost 4 bases and the V segment lost 5 bases, leaving 8 bases of the junction unmatched. The CDR3 contains 15 residues.

The chain combines TRBV19 with TRBJ2-1, with 9 nucleotides matching TRBD2. The J segment lost 8 bases and the V segment lost 5 bases, leaving 13 bases of the junction unmatched. The germline CDR1 and CDR2 sequences are LNHDA and SQIVND (reference sequence). CDR3 length: 16 amino acids. CDR3 amino acids: CASSPSGVRVGDEQFF. The CDR3 DNA reads TGTGCCAGTAGTCCTAGCGGGGTACGCGTTGGTGATGAGCAGTTCTTC. The entire variable domain, with the rest obtained from reference TRBV19 and TRBJ2-1, is as follows: DGGITQSPKYLFRKEGQNVTLSCEQNLNHDAMYWYRQDPGQGLRLIYYSQIVNDFQKGDIAEGYSVSREKKESFPLTVTSAQKNPTAFYLCASSPSGVRVGDEQFFGPGTRLTVL.

The chain combines TRBV20-1 with TRBJ2-7, with TRBD1 matching 8 bases. CDR1 DFQATT and CDR2 SNEGSKA come from the germline V gene (reference sequence). V shed 1 base and J 3 bases; nucleotides not matched to a gene: 5. This CDR3 spans 14 amino acids. CDR3 amino acids: CSARVVTGGYEQYF. CDR3 coding DNA: TGCAGTGCTAGAGTCGTTACAGGGGGCTACGAGCAGTACTTC.

The chain carries TRBV20-1 and TRBJ2-2, with a possible D match to TRBD1 (6 bases). Germline CDR1 is DFQATT and CDR2 is SNEGSKA (reference sequence). V gave up 6 bases and J gave up 6 bases, with 8 bases separating them. This CDR3 is built from 11 residues. The CDR3 region has the DNA TGCAGTGCCCAGGGGCCCGGGGAGCTGTTTTTT. It encodes CSAQGPGELFF.

The sample holds one count of this clonotype. The J gene is TRBJ2-1, the V gene TRBV11-2, with 12 bases matching TRBD2. The J segment lost 9 bases and the V segment lost 6 bases, leaving 6 bases of the junction unmatched. The CDR3 totals 14 residues. The germline V gene has CDR1 SGHAT and CDR2 FQNNGV. CDR3 protein: CASSPTSGSTEQFF. The CDR3 bases are TGTGCCAGCAGTCCGACTAGCGGGAGCACTGAGCAGTTCTTC.

This clonotype was found a few times. The chain recombines TRBV6-5 with TRBJ2-2, with 7 bases lining up with TRBD1. CDR1 is MNHEY and CDR2 is SVGAGI in the germline V gene. CDR3 length equals 17 residues. V lost 2 bases, J lost 6 bases, and 12 bases stayed unmatched. The CDR3 nucleotides read TGTGCCAGCAGTTACGACGCCGGGACAGTCGGGGCCGGGGAGCTGTTTTTT. It is translated as CASSYDAGTVGAGELFF.

The V and J genes are TRBV10-3 and TRBJ2-1; 7 bases align to TRBD1. After removal of 5 bases from V and 5 bases from J, the junction contained 15 bases not matched to a gene. The CDR3 is 17 residues long. The germline gives CDR1 ENHRY, CDR2 SYGVKD. The CDR3 is CAISPSFLRRGHNEQFF. The CDR3 DNA reads TGTGCCATCAGTCCCTCATTCCTTCGAAGGGGGCACAATGAGCAGTTCTTC.

This rearrangement joins TRBV12-5 to TRBJ2-5; D gene unclear. The CDR3 loop spans 13 amino acids. CDR1 and CDR2 from the germline V gene are LGHNT and FRNRAP. With 7 bases removed from V and 5 bases from J, the gap between germline ends came to 14 bases. The CDR3 nucleotides are TGTGCTAGTGCCCAAACCCCTGGGGAGACCCAGTACTTC. Its protein is CASAQTPGETQYF.

The table lists this clonotype with many counts. The V and J genes are TRBV7-8 and TRBJ2-7; D unclear. The CDR3 is 15 residues long. CDR1 and CDR2 (germline): SGHVS, FQNEAQ. V was trimmed by 1 base and J by 0 bases, leaving 10 bases between them. CDR3 protein: CASSLDVIPSYEQYF. The CDR3, as DNA: TGTGCCAGCAGCTTAGATGTCATCCCCTCCTACGAGCAGTACTTC.

V is TRBV7-9 and J is TRBJ2-2; the D gene could be TRBD1 or TRBD2 (5 bases each). V gave up 6 bases and J gave up 6 bases, with 29 bases separating them. CDR1 is SEHNR, CDR2 FQNEAQ, per germline (reference sequence). The CDR3 is 19 residues long. CDR3: CASRKPRVGGSGAPGELFF. In nucleotides, the CDR3 is TGTGCCAGCAGAAAACCCCGGGTAGGCGGATCCGGGGCGCCCGGGGAGCTGTTTTTT.

This chain joins TRBV7-8 and TRBJ1-2; tentatively, D is TRBD1 (5 bases). The CDR3 runs 17 residues. From germline, CDR1 is SGHVS and CDR2 FQNEAQ. V lost 9 bases and J lost 8, with 31 bases in between. CDR3 coding DNA: TGTGCCAGGAAGCAGGGTTTAGCGCCGGGAATAAGGGACGGCTACACCTTC. Translated, it gives CARKQGLAPGIRDGYTF.